Following are 7 T cell receptor beta chains from one sample sequenced in a study of blood T cell repertoires in COVID-19. Libraries were prepared by immunoSEQ multiplex PCR; TCRdb keeps only in-frame clonotypes and omits some of them. This sample has 200,000 to 250,000 clones; around three quarters occur once, and the top ten carry around 6%. The sample consisted of peripheral blood. The receptors here all came from a woman in her 70s with acute or convalescent COVID-19.

V usage is TRBV6-6 and J usage is TRBJ2-2, with a possible D match to TRBD2 (5 bases). With 4 bases removed from V and 4 bases from J, the gap between germline ends came to 10 bases. Germline V gives CDR1 MNHNY, CDR2 SVGAGI (reference sequence). The CDR3 is 14 residues long. The CDR3 DNA sequence: TGTGCCAGCAGTTCCCAGGAGGTCACCGGGGAGCTGTTTTTT. The encoded protein is CASSSQEVTGELFF.

The chain is built from TRBV7-8 and TRBJ2-3; 8 nucleotides agree with TRBD2. The CDR3 runs 16 residues. Germline assignment: CDR1 SGHVS and CDR2 FQNEAQ. V trimming: 2 bases; J trimming: 2 bases; junction bases outside the gene matches: 6. Here the CDR3 reads CASSLSPSGFTDTQYF. CDR3 nucleotides: TGTGCCAGCAGCTTATCCCCTAGCGGGTTCACAGATACGCAGTATTTT. Drawing the rest from reference TRBV7-8 and TRBJ2-3, the complete variable domain is GAGVSQSPRYKVAKRGQDVALRCDPISGHVSLFWYQQALGQGPEFLTYFQNEAQLDKSGLPSDRFFAERPEGSVSTLKIQRTQQEDSAVYLCASSLSPSGFTDTQYFGPGTRLTVL.

The chain couples TRBV19 to TRBJ1-1; no clear D gene. With 2 bases removed from V and 2 bases from J, the gap between germline ends came to 6 bases. Germline V gene data show CDR1 as LNHDA and CDR2 as SQIVND (reference sequence). The CDR3 loop spans 13 amino acids. The CDR3 nucleotides are TGTGCCAGTAGTATAAACGGTAACACTGAAGCTTTCTTT. It is translated as CASSINGNTEAFF.

The V gene is TRBV29-1, the J gene TRBJ2-5, with D possibly matching TRBD2 (7 bases). Trimming shortened V by 7 bases and J by 2 bases, and 14 bases separated the two germline ends. This CDR3 is built from 13 residues. From germline, CDR1 is SQVTM and CDR2 ANQGSEA. For the CDR3, the DNA is TGCAGCGCCAAAGGGAGGGGGCAAGAGACCCAGTACTTC. Amino acid sequence: CSAKGRGQETQYF.

J is TRBJ1-1 and V is TRBV3-1 (or the pseudogene TRBV3-2); D is perhaps TRBD1 (5 bases). This CDR3 region has 14 residues. Germline CDR1 is LGHDT and CDR2 is YNNKEL (reference sequence). V lost 1 base and J lost 3, with 9 bases in between. The CDR3 loop reads CASSQAGGDTEAFF. CDR3 nucleotides: TGTGCCAGCAGCCAAGCGGGGGGGGACACTGAAGCTTTCTTT.

The chain has TRBV10-3 and TRBJ2-7, with 8 bases lining up with TRBD1. CDR1 is ENHRY, CDR2 SYGVKD, per germline. The CDR3 covers 13 residues. J gave up 4 bases and V 10 bases, and 9 bases lay outside the gene matches. The CDR3 is CASQTGVGYEQYF. As DNA, the CDR3 is TGTGCCAGCCAGACAGGGGTAGGGTACGAGCAGTACTTC.

In DNA, the CDR3 is TGCGCCAGCAGCCGGACAGGGGAGAACACCGGGGAGCTGTTTTTT. Protein: CASSRTGENTGELFF. This chain links TRBV5-1 with TRBJ2-2, with 9 bases that match TRBD1. Germline loops: CDR1 SGHRS, CDR2 YFSETQ. V lost 4 bases and J lost 1; bases outside the gene matches: 2. The CDR3 has 15 residues.